Following are 14 T cell receptor beta chains from one sample sequenced in a study of beta chain features in type 1 diabetes. Findings and caveats of the study: Patients with Type 1 diabetes showed moderately but significantly shorter TCRB CDR3s in all four CD4+ subsets.

No antigen is known for these receptors. As every portion of the isolated RNA was reverse transcribed, the sequencing read expressed TCRB transcripts. TCRdb keeps only in-frame clones here, not all; method: immunoSEQ multiplex PCR. The repertoire includes about 160,000 clones, 50% to 70% of them detected once, and approximately 0.089% sits in the top ten. Sequenced sample: naive CD4+ T cells from blood. These receptors were taken from a young man with type 1 diabetes.

This clone has a handful of counts. The rearrangement joins TRBV5-1 to TRBJ2-6; tentative D call: TRBD2 (5 bases). The CDR3 consists of 15 residues. Germline V gives CDR1 SGHRS, CDR2 YFSETQ. Trimming shortened V by 2 bases and J by 3 bases, and 9 bases separated the two germline ends. The CDR3 here is CASSFGDVGANVLTF. The CDR3 DNA reads TGCGCCAGCAGCTTCGGGGATGTTGGGGCCAACGTCCTGACTTTC.

The chain uses TRBV10-3 and TRBJ1-4, with a weak D call TRBD1 (6 bases). This CDR3 is built from 15 residues. The germline gives CDR1 ENHRY, CDR2 SYGVKD. Deletions cut 5 bases from V and 8 bases from J, with 18 bases between. CDR3 sequence (DNA): TGTGCCATCAGTCCCGGACAGATAAGAGGGGAAAAACTGTTTTTT. Protein: CAISPGQIRGEKLFF.

In this sample, this clone turned up a few times. The rearrangement joins TRBV29-1 to TRBJ2-3; D tentatively fits TRBD1 or TRBD2 (5 bases each). The germline V and J ends were trimmed by 1 base and 6 bases, with 11 bases remaining between them. CDR3 length equals 13 residues. Germline assignment: CDR1 SQVTM and CDR2 ANQGSEA. CDR3 sequence (DNA): TGCAGCGTTGAAGTTCCGGGGCTGGATACGCAGTATTTT. Translation: CSVEVPGLDTQYF.

This chain connects TRBV5-1 to TRBJ2-4; D unclear. The ends were cut back, 0 bases at V and 3 bases at J, with 19 bases in the middle. Germline-derived CDR1 and CDR2 are SGHRS and YFSETQ. This CDR3 is built from 18 residues. This chain's CDR3 is CASSLDGRPIGGKNIQYF. The DNA for the CDR3 is TGCGCCAGCAGCTTGGATGGTCGGCCGATAGGCGGCAAAAACATTCAGTACTTC.

The chain combines TRBV7-2 with TRBJ2-7; no clear D. There are 14 residues in the CDR3. Trimming pared 1 base from V and 0 bases from J, leaving 7 bases between. Germline CDR1 and CDR2: SGHTA and FQGNSA. The CDR3 is CASSLEGSSYEQYF. In nucleotides, the CDR3 is TGTGCCAGCAGCTTAGAGGGTAGCTCCTACGAGCAGTACTTC.

This clone was detected only a few times. J is TRBJ2-3 and V is TRBV15; 9 bases line up with TRBD2. This CDR3 has 17 amino acids. CDR1 is LNHNV, CDR2 YYDKDF, per germline (reference sequence). Trimming cost V 5 bases and J 5 bases; bases outside gene matches: 14. The CDR3 here is CATSPWGSGGLKDTQYF. The CDR3 region has the DNA TGTGCCACCAGCCCCTGGGGGAGCGGGGGGCTGAAAGATACGCAGTATTTT.

The CDR3 spells CSVTQGSGYGYTF. The DNA of the CDR3 is TGCAGCGTAACTCAGGGTTCGGGTTATGGCTACACCTTC. V gene TRBV29-1 combines with J gene TRBJ1-2; tentatively, D is TRBD1 (5 bases). The CDR3 is made up of 13 amino acids. The germline V gene encodes CDR1 SQVTM and CDR2 ANQGSEA. Trimming left V 6 bases short and J 5 bases short, with 16 bases between.

As to this clone: Additional DNA sequences in this sample encode the identical CDR3. The rearrangement links TRBV5-6 to TRBJ2-5; D unresolved. The CDR3 length is 11 residues. Trimming pared 2 bases from V and 5 bases from J, leaving 4 bases between. The germline CDR1 and CDR2 sequences are SGHDT and YYEEEE. The CDR3 here is CASSFLETQYF. CDR3 in DNA: TGTGCCAGCAGCTTCCTGGAGACCCAGTACTTC.

Details on this clone: Other nucleotide sequences in the sample specify the same CDR3. V is TRBV7-2 and J is TRBJ2-3; the D is unclear. With 2 bases removed from V and 0 bases from J, the gap between germline ends came to 6 bases. Germline lookup yields CDR1 SGHTA and CDR2 FQGNSA. This CDR3 comprises 14 residues. The CDR3 DNA sequence: TGTGCCAGCAGCTTAAGAGCTAGCACAGATACGCAGTATTTT. Its protein product is CASSLRASTDTQYF.

The gene calls are TRBV20-1 and TRBJ1-1, with D perhaps matching TRBD1 (6 bases). With 6 bases removed from V and 5 bases from J, the gap between germline ends came to 10 bases. This CDR3 contains 11 residues. Germline V gene lookup returns CDR1 DFQATT and CDR2 SNEGSKA (reference sequence). CDR3 sequence: CSAKQGTEAFF. CDR3 bases: TGCAGTGCCAAACAGGGAACTGAAGCTTTCTTT.

This clone was seen once. The V gene is TRBV7-2, the J gene TRBJ1-5; TRBD1 agrees at 10 bases. J was trimmed by 4 bases and V by 5 bases; bases with no gene match: 8. Germline V gene data show CDR1 as SGHTA and CDR2 as FQGNSA. This CDR3 is built from 16 residues. The CDR3 is CASSLSRTGGNQPQHF. CDR3 nucleotide sequence: TGTGCCAGCAGCCTTTCCAGGACAGGGGGAAATCAGCCCCAGCATTTT.

This clone was seen only a few times. The chain links TRBV29-1 to TRBJ2-3; no firm D call. The CDR3 spans 10 residues. Germline values: CDR1 SQVTM, CDR2 ANQGSEA. Trimming shortened V by 7 bases and J by 6 bases, and 8 bases separated the two germline ends. The CDR3 is CSGARDTQYF. DNA of the CDR3: TGCAGCGGTGCGCGGGATACGCAGTATTTT.

This rearrangement joins TRBV9 to TRBJ2-7, with D tentatively TRBD2 (5 bases). Between the trimmed V and J ends, which lost 0 bases and 0 bases, there was a span of 10 bases. Germline V gene lookup returns CDR1 SGDLS and CDR2 YYNGEE. CDR3 length equals 15 residues. The chain's CDR3 is CASSVGGGLSYEQYF. For the CDR3, the DNA is TGTGCCAGCAGCGTAGGAGGAGGACTCTCCTACGAGCAGTACTTC.

The chain is built from TRBV7-2 and TRBJ2-6, with D hard to call. CDR3 length equals 15 residues. Germline assignment: CDR1 SGHTA and CDR2 FQGNSA. Trimming took 6 bases from V and 0 from J, leaving 9 bases between them. Here the CDR3 reads CASSYYYSGANVLTF. CDR3 nucleotides: TGTGCCAGCAGTTACTATTACTCTGGGGCCAACGTCCTGACTTTC.